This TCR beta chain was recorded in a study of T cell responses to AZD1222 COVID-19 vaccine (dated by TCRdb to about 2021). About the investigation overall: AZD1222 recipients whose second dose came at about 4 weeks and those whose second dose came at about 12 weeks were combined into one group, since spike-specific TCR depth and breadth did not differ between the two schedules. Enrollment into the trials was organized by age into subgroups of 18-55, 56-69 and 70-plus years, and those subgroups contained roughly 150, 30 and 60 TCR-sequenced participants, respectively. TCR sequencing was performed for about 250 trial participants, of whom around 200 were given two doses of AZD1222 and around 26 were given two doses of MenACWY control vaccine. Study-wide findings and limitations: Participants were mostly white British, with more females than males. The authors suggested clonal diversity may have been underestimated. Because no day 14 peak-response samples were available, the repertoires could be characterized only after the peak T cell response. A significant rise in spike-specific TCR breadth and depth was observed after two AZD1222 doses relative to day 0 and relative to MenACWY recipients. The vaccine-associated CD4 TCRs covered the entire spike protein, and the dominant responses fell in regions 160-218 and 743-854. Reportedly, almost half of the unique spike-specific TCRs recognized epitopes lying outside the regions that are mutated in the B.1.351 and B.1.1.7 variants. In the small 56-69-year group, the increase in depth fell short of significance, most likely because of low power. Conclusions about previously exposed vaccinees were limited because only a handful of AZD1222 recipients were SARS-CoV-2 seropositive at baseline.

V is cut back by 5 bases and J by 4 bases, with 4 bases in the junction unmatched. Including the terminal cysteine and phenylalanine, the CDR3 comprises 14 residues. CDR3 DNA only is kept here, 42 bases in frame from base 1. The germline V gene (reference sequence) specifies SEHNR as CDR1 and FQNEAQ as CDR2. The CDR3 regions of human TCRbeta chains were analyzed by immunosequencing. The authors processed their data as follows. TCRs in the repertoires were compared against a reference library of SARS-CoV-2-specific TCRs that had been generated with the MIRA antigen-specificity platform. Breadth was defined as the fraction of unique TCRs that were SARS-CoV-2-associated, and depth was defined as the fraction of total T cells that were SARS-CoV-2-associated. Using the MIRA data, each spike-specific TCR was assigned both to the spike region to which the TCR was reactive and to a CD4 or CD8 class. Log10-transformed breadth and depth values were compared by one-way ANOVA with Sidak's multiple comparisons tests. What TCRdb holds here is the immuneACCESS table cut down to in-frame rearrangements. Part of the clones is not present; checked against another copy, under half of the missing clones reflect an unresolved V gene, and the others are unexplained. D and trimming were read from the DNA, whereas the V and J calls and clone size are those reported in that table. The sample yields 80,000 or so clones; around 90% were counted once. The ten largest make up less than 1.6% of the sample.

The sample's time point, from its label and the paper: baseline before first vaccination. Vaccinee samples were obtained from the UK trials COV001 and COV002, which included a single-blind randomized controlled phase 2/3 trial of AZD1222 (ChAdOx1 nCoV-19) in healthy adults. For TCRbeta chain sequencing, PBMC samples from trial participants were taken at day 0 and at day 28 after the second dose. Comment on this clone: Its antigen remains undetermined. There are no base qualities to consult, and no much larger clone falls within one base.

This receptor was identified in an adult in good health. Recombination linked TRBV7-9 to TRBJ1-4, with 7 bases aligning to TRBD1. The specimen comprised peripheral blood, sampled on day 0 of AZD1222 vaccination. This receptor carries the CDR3 CASSPDRDNEKLFF. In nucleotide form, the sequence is TGTGCCAGCAGCCCTGACAGGGATAATGAAAAACTGTTTTTT.